These 32 T cell receptor beta chains originate from one sample sequenced in a study of T cells after yellow fever vaccination. Each CDR3 protein gets one entry after TCRdb re-called the 5' RACE reads with MiXCR. The sample has roughly 520,000 distinct CDR3 sequences, roughly a fifth seen once. Sequenced material: PBMCs, taken 20 to 25 days after the first yellow fever vaccination. The receptors originated from a man aged 18 to 30 who received the YFV17D yellow fever vaccine.

The J gene is TRBJ1-1, the V gene TRBV2; tentatively, D is TRBD1 (5 bases). Looked up from germline, CDR1 is SNHLY and CDR2 is FYNNEI. The CDR3 has 12 amino acids. V lost 6 bases and J lost 11, with 16 bases in between. For the CDR3, the DNA is TGTGCCAGCAGGGCGGAGGGGAAGGGGGCTTTCTTT. Translating gives CASRAEGKGAFF.

This clonotype was recorded a few times. The chain is built from TRBV7-9 and TRBJ2-1; D is possibly TRBD1 (6 bases). V lost 3 bases and J lost 8, with 8 bases in between. The CDR3 is made up of 12 amino acids. The germline CDR1 and CDR2 sequences are SEHNR and FQNEAQ (reference sequence). The CDR3 region is CASSFGGDEQFF. DNA for the CDR3: TGTGCCAGCAGCTTTGGGGGCGATGAGCAGTTCTTC.

This clonotype has only a few counts. The chain employs TRBV10-3 and TRBJ1-2; D may be TRBD1 (5 bases). Germline assignment: CDR1 ENHRY and CDR2 SYGVKD. The ends were cut back, 11 bases at V and 0 bases at J, with 13 bases in the middle. The CDR3 contains 13 residues. The CDR3 DNA sequence: TGTGCCGTCTCCGGGGGGACTAACTATGGCTACACCTTC. This codes for CAVSGGTNYGYTF.

This clonotype was counted a few times. This sequence joins TRBV12-3 or TRBV12-4 and TRBJ1-3; no clear D gene. The CDR3 loop spans 13 amino acids. V was clipped by 5 bases and J by 3 bases, with 8 bases between them. The CDR3 reads CASSNPNGNTIYF. Written as DNA, the CDR3 is TGTGCCAGCAGTAACCCCAATGGAAACACCATATATTTT.

The chain links TRBV20-1 to TRBJ2-3, with a weak D call TRBD1 (6 bases). Germline loops: CDR1 DFQATT, CDR2 SNEGSKA (reference sequence). CDR3 length: 16 amino acids. V was clipped by 1 base and J by 0 bases, with 14 bases between them. The DNA for the CDR3 is TGCAGTGCTAGAGGTGATATCAGGGGCAGCACAGATACGCAGTATTTT. Encoded protein: CSARGDIRGSTDTQYF.

The genes are TRBV18 and TRBJ2-5; 11 bases map to TRBD2. V lost 6 bases, J lost 5 bases, and 2 bases stayed unmatched. This CDR3 has 13 residues. In germline, CDR1 is KGHSH, CDR2 LQKENI. CDR3 bases: TGTGCCAGCTCGACTAGCGGGGCGGAGACCCAGTACTTC. The encoded protein is CASSTSGAETQYF.

This clonotype was recorded a few times. The chain is built from TRBV5-1 and TRBJ2-1, with unresolved D. V gave up 0 bases and J gave up 9 bases, with 10 bases separating them. The CDR3 totals 13 residues. CDR1 and CDR2 from the germline V gene are SGHRS and YFSETQ. CDR3 DNA sequence: TGCGCCAGCAGCTTGGTTGGAGCCGGTGAGCAGTTCTTC. Residues: CASSLVGAGEQFF.

This clonotype has just a few counts. This sequence joins TRBV5-1 and TRBJ2-1; TRBD2 might be the D (5 bases). The CDR3 runs 15 residues. V dropped 4 bases and J dropped 5 bases, with 16 bases sitting between them. Germline V gene sequence: CDR1 SGHRS, CDR2 YFSETQ. The DNA of the CDR3 is TGCGCCAGCAGCCGTCGGGAAGGGAGAGACAATGAGCAGTTCTTC. This sequence encodes CASSRREGRDNEQFF.

This chain uses TRBV29-1 with TRBJ1-2; D is perhaps TRBD1 (6 bases). Trimming removed 6 bases at V and 4 bases at J, with 15 bases between. The V gene's germline CDR1 is SQVTM and CDR2 ANQGSEA. The CDR3 runs to 13 residues. The CDR3 region has the DNA TGCAGCGTGGGGGCCAGCGGATCCTATGGCTACACCTTC. Its protein product is CSVGASGSYGYTF.

V is TRBV7-9 and J is TRBJ2-7; tentatively, D is TRBD1 or TRBD2 (5 bases each). The CDR3 runs 12 residues. V dropped 6 bases and J dropped 9 bases, with 15 bases sitting between them. Germline V lookup: CDR1 SEHNR, CDR2 FQNEAQ (reference sequence). This chain's CDR3 is CASSRDRFRQYF. CDR3 bases: TGTGCCAGCAGTAGGGACCGGTTCAGGCAGTACTTC.

This clonotype turned up a few times. V usage is TRBV7-9 and J usage is TRBJ2-5; D is uncertain. The CDR3 covers 16 residues. Between the trimmed V and J ends, which lost 5 bases and 1 base, there was a span of 17 bases. Germline lookup yields CDR1 SEHNR and CDR2 FQNEAQ (reference sequence). CDR3 in amino acids: CASSHSFPTFQETQYF. CDR3 nucleotides: TGTGCCAGCAGCCACAGTTTCCCGACATTCCAAGAGACCCAGTACTTC.

The chain has TRBV18 and TRBJ1-2; D uncertain. In germline, CDR1 is KGHSH, CDR2 LQKENI. V was shortened by 2 bases and J by 4 bases, with 11 bases between the two germline ends. CDR3 length: 14 residues. The CDR3 is CASSPSRTLYGYTF. CDR3 sequence (DNA): TGTGCCAGCTCACCATCCAGGACCCTCTATGGCTACACCTTC. Full variable domain (rest looked up from reference TRBV18 and TRBJ1-2): NAGVMQNPRHLVRRRGQEARLRCSPMKGHSHVYWYRQLPEEGLKFMVYLQKENIIDESGMPKERFSAEFPKEGPSILRIQQVVRGDSAAYFCASSPSRTLYGYTFGSGTRLTVV.

This clonotype was observed a few times. The J gene is TRBJ2-5, the V gene TRBV6-1; D may be TRBD1 (6 bases). The germline V gene has CDR1 MNHNS and CDR2 SASEGT. V lost 6 bases and J 5 bases, leaving 16 bases between the germline ends. CDR3 length: 14 amino acids. This CDR3 reads CASRPLFRGETQYF. CDR3 bases: TGTGCCAGCAGACCCCTCTTCAGGGGCGAGACCCAGTACTTC.

The CDR3 DNA reads as TGCAGTGCTAGAGTCCCAGGGCTTTCAGATACGCAGTATTTT. This sequence encodes CSARVPGLSDTQYF. The chain couples TRBV20-1 to TRBJ2-3; perhaps TRBD1 as D (5 bases). The CDR3 is 14 amino acids. CDR1 and CDR2 from the germline V gene are DFQATT and SNEGSKA (reference sequence). Trimming pared 1 base from V and 4 bases from J, leaving 12 bases between.

This clonotype was detected many times. V gene TRBV5-1 combines with J gene TRBJ2-7; TRBD2 matches 7 bases. The V gene's germline CDR1 is SGHRS and CDR2 YFSETQ. V shed 2 bases and J 1 base; nucleotides not matched to a gene: 3. CDR3 size: 14 residues. CDR3 in DNA: TGCGCCAGCAGCTTCGCGGGGGTTTCCTACGAGCAGTACTTC. This translates into CASSFAGVSYEQYF. Filled out from reference TRBV5-1 and TRBJ2-7, the complete variable domain reads KAGVTQTPRYLIKTRGQQVTLSCSPISGHRSVSWYQQTPGQGLQFLFEYFSETQRNKGNFPGRFSGRQFSNSRSEMNVSTLELGDSALYLCASSFAGVSYEQYFGPGTRLTVT.

The sample holds a few counts of this clonotype. The chain combines TRBV20-1 with TRBJ2-4; D unresolved. Germline CDR1 and CDR2: DFQATT and SNEGSKA (reference sequence). The CDR3 spans 13 residues. Trimming pared 6 bases from V and 0 bases from J, leaving 9 bases between. This CDR3 reads CSAEKTAKNIQYF. DNA for the CDR3: TGCAGTGCCGAGAAGACAGCCAAAAACATTCAGTACTTC.

This clonotype was counted a few times. This chain connects TRBV20-1 to TRBJ1-2, with D unresolved. The CDR3 contains 12 residues. The ends were cut back, 5 bases at V and 5 bases at J, with 12 bases in the middle. Germline V lookup: CDR1 DFQATT, CDR2 SNEGSKA (reference sequence). Here the CDR3 reads CSARPPRYGYTF. The CDR3 DNA sequence: TGCAGTGCTCGGCCCCCGCGGTATGGCTACACCTTC.

The chain employs TRBV7-2 and TRBJ2-1, with 7 nucleotides matching TRBD1. The CDR3 sequence is 15 residues long. J was trimmed by 0 bases and V by 3 bases; bases with no gene match: 2. From germline, CDR1 is SGHTA and CDR2 FQGNSA. CDR3 residues: CASSFDRASYNEQFF. DNA of the CDR3: TGTGCCAGCAGCTTTGACAGGGCCTCCTACAATGAGCAGTTCTTC.

The rearrangement uses TRBV7-8 and TRBJ2-3; D is uncertain. V shed 3 bases and J shed 3 bases, with 7 bases lying between them. The V gene's germline CDR1 is SGHVS and CDR2 FQNEAQ. The CDR3 runs to 13 residues. The CDR3 DNA follows: TGTGCCAGCAGCTTTACTCTAACAGATACGCAGTATTTT. It is translated as CASSFTLTDTQYF. Variable domain in full (rest from reference TRBV7-8 and TRBJ2-3): GAGVSQSPRYKVAKRGQDVALRCDPISGHVSLFWYQQALGQGPEFLTYFQNEAQLDKSGLPSDRFFAERPEGSVSTLKIQRTQQEDSAVYLCASSFTLTDTQYFGPGTRLTVL.

V and J are TRBV7-2 and TRBJ2-1; 7 nucleotides line up with TRBD1. The germline CDR1 and CDR2 sequences are SGHTA and FQGNSA. The CDR3 has 15 residues. V was pared by 5 bases and J by 0 bases, with 4 bases of the junction left unmatched. The CDR3: CASSHDRDSYNEQFF. For the CDR3, the DNA is TGTGCCAGCAGCCACGACAGGGACTCCTACAATGAGCAGTTCTTC.

The V gene is TRBV9, the J gene TRBJ2-2; D is perhaps TRBD2 (6 bases). From germline, CDR1 is SGDLS and CDR2 YYNGEE. The CDR3 totals 16 residues. Trimming stripped 4 bases from V and 1 base from J, with 14 bases between. The CDR3 sequence is CASSPLQEGNTGELFF. As DNA, the CDR3 is TGTGCCAGCAGCCCCTTACAGGAGGGGAACACCGGGGAGCTGTTTTTT.

This rearrangement joins TRBV11-2 to TRBJ2-3; the match to TRBD2 covers 9 bases. Per the germline V gene, CDR1 is SGHAT and CDR2 is FQNNGV. The CDR3 consists of 18 residues. With 2 bases clipped from V and 0 bases from J, the junction kept 9 bases outside the gene matches. CDR3 coding DNA: TGTGCCAGCAGCTTAAGGGGTAGCGGGGGTTCTAGCACAGATACGCAGTATTTT. This translates into CASSLRGSGGSSTDTQYF.

The genes are TRBV14 and TRBJ1-2; no clear D gene. CDR1 and CDR2 (germline): SGHDN, FVKESK. The CDR3 runs 17 residues. V was pared by 1 base and J by 4 bases, with 19 bases between. As DNA, the CDR3 is TGTGCCAGCAGCCAAGTAGATCGTCAAACTGTCTCCTATGGCTACACCTTC. Protein product: CASSQVDRQTVSYGYTF.

This clonotype was seen a handful of times. This rearrangement joins TRBV5-6 to TRBJ2-7; D possibly corresponds to TRBD1 (6 bases). The CDR3 spans 17 residues. Trimming cost V 4 bases and J 4 bases, with 24 bases left between them. Per germline, CDR1 SGHDT and CDR2 YYEEEE. DNA for the CDR3: TGTGCCAGCAGCAATGGCGGGCAGGGGTTCACGAAGTACGAGCAGTACTTC. This sequence encodes CASSNGGQGFTKYEQYF. The full variable domain, in which reference TRBV5-6 and TRBJ2-7 provide the parts outside the CDR3, is DAGVTQSPTHLIKTRGQQVTLRCSPKSGHDTVSWYQQALGQGPQFIFQYYEEEERQRGNFPDRFSGHQFPNYSSELNVNALLLGDSALYLCASSNGGQGFTKYEQYFGPGTRLTVT.

In this sample, this clonotype turned up a few times. V is TRBV28 and J is TRBJ2-7, with a tentative D call TRBD1 (6 bases). Trimming took 3 bases from V and 6 from J, leaving 9 bases between them. The CDR3 totals 12 residues. Germline CDR1 is MDHEN and CDR2 is SYDVKM. The CDR3: CASSLQGFEQYV. As DNA, the CDR3 is TGTGCCAGCAGTTTGCAGGGGTTCGAGCAGTACGTC.

This clonotype has more than one count but fewer than ten. The gene calls are TRBV9 and TRBJ2-1; TRBD1 or TRBD2 may be the D gene (5 bases each). Germline values: CDR1 SGDLS, CDR2 YYNGEE. Trimming shortened V by 5 bases and J by 6 bases, and 12 bases separated the two germline ends. This CDR3 spans 13 amino acids. CDR3 sequence reads: CASRGGGRNEQFF. In nucleotides, the CDR3 is TGTGCCAGCAGAGGTGGGGGACGCAATGAGCAGTTCTTC.

The chain couples TRBV5-4 to TRBJ1-2; D gene unclear. The CDR3 is 13 residues long. Germline assignment: CDR1 SGHNT and CDR2 YYREEE (reference sequence). The germline V and J ends were trimmed by 0 bases and 1 base, with 4 bases remaining between them. This CDR3 reads CASSLESNYGYTF. The CDR3, as DNA: TGTGCCAGCAGCTTGGAAAGTAACTATGGCTACACCTTC.

The CDR3 DNA reads TGCGCCAGCAGCTGGGGGGGGCAGGGTACTGAAGCTTTCTTT. Its translation is CASSWGGQGTEAFF. The chain employs TRBV5-1 and TRBJ1-1, with D possibly TRBD1 on 6 matching bases. The ends were cut back, 3 bases at V and 5 bases at J, with 14 bases in the middle. Germline assignment: CDR1 SGHRS and CDR2 YFSETQ. The CDR3 contains 14 residues.

This chain joins TRBV20-1 and TRBJ1-5, with D unclear. Deletions cut 1 base from V and 7 bases from J, with 8 bases between. Per germline, CDR1 DFQATT and CDR2 SNEGSKA (reference sequence). The CDR3 extends over 12 amino acids. The DNA for the CDR3 is TGCAGTGCTAGAGTAGCAGGCCAGCCCCAGCATTTT. Translated: CSARVAGQPQHF.

J is TRBJ1-3 and V is TRBV5-1; 9 bases map to TRBD1. The junction had 7 bases not matched to a gene; V was cut back by 5 bases and J by 4 bases. Germline loops: CDR1 SGHRS, CDR2 YFSETQ. This CDR3 is built from 15 residues. The CDR3 nucleotides read TGCGCCAGCAGTTCCACAGGGGGCGGCGGAAACACCATATATTTT. It is translated as CASSSTGGGGNTIYF.

In its sample, this clonotype was seen a few times. The rearrangement uses TRBV6-2 or TRBV6-3 and TRBJ1-1; the D gene is possibly TRBD1 (5 bases). Germline V lookup: CDR1 MNHEY, CDR2 SVGEGT. This CDR3 has 13 residues. The germline V and J ends were trimmed by 6 bases and 4 bases, with 12 bases remaining between them. As DNA, the CDR3 is TGTGCCAGCAGGGAACAGGATCCCACTGAAGCTTTCTTT. It yields the protein CASREQDPTEAFF.

This clonotype was seen only once. The rearrangement joins TRBV4-3 to TRBJ1-3; tentative D call: TRBD1 (6 bases). The V end lost 1 base, the J end lost 5 bases, and 9 bases lay between the germline ends. Germline V gene sequence: CDR1 LGHNA, CDR2 YSLEER. The CDR3 length is 14 residues. The CDR3 here is CASSQAQGRNTIYF. The CDR3 bases are TGCGCCAGCAGCCAAGCTCAGGGGCGAAACACCATATATTTT.